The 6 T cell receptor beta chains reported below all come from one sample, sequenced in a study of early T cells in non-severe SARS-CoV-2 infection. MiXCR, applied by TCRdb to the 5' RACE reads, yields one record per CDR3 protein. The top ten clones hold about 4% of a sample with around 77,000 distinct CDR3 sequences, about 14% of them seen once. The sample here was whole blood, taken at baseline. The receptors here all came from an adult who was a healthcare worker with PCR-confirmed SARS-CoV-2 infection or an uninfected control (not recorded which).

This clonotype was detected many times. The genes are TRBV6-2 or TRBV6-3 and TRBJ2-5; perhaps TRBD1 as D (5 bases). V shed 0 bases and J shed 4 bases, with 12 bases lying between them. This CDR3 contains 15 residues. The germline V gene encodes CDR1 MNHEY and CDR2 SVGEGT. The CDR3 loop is CASSYSTQGLETQYF. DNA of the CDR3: TGTGCCAGCAGTTACTCGACGCAGGGTCTAGAGACCCAGTACTTC.

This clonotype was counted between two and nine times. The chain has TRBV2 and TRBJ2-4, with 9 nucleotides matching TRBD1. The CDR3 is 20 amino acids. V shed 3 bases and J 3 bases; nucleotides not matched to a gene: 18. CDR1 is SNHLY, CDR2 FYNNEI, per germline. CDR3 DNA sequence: TGTGCCAGCAGTGATGTCCCGGGACAGGGCGTCTCACAACGCAAAAACATTCAGTACTTC. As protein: CASSDVPGQGVSQRKNIQYF.

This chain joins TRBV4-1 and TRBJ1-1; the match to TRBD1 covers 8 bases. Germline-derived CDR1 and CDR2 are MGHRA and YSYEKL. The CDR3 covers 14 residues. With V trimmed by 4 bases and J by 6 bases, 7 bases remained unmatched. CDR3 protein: CASSLQGARAEAFF. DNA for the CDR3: TGCGCCAGCAGCCTTCAGGGGGCGAGAGCTGAAGCTTTCTTT.

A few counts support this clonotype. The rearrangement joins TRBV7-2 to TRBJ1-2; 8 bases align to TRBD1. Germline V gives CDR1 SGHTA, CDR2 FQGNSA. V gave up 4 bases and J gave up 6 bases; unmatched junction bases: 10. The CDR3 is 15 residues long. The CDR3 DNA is TGTGCCAGCAGCTCCGGACAGGGAACATATAATGGCTACACCTTC. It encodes CASSSGQGTYNGYTF.

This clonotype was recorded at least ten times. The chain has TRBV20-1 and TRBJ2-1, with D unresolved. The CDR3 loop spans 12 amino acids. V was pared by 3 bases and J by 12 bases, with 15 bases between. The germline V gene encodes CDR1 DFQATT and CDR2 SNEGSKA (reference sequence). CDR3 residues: CSARSVGVGQFF. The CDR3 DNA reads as TGCAGTGCTAGGTCTGTGGGCGTCGGGCAGTTCTTC.

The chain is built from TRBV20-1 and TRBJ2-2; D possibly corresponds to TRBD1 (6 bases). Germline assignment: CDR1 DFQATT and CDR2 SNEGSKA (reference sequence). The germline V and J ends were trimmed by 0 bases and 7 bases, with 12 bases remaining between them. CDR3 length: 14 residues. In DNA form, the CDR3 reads TGCAGTGCTAGAGACTACAGGGCAGGCGGGGAGCTGTTTTTT. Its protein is CSARDYRAGGELFF.